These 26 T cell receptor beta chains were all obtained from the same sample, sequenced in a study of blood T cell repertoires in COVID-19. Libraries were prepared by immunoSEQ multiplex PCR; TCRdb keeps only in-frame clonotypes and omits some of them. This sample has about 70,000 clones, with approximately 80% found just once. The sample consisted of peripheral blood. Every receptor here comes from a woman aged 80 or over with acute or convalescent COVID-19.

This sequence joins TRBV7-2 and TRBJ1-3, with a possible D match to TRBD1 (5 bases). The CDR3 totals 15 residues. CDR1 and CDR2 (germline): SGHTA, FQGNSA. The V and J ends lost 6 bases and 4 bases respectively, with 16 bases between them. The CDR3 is CASSTFRAKGNTIYF. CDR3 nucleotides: TGTGCCAGCAGTACGTTCAGGGCCAAGGGAAACACCATATATTTT.

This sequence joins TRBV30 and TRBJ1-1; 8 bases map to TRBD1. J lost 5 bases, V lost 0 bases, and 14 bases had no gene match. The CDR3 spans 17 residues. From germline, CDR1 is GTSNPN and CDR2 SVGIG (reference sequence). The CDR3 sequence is CAWSVQGDDIPSTEAFF. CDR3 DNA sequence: TGTGCCTGGAGTGTACAGGGGGATGATATTCCTTCGACTGAAGCTTTCTTT.

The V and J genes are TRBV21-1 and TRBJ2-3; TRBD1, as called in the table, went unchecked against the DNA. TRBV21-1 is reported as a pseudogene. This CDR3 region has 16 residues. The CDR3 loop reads CASSKVGRGRADTQYF. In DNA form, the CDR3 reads TGTGCCAGCAGCAAAGTAGGCAGGGGCCGAGCAGATACGCAGTATTTT.

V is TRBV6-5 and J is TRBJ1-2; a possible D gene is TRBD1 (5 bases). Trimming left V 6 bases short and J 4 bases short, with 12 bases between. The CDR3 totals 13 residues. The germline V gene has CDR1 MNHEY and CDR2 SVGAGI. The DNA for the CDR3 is TGTGCCAGCAGACGGACATCCGGCTATGGCTACACCTTC. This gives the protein CASRRTSGYGYTF.

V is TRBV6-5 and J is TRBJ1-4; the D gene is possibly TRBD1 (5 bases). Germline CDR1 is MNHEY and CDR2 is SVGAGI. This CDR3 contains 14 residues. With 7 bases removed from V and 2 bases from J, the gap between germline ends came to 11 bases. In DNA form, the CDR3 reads TGTGCCAGCACCGGGGGGAGCACTAATGAAAAACTGTTTTTT. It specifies CASTGGSTNEKLFF.

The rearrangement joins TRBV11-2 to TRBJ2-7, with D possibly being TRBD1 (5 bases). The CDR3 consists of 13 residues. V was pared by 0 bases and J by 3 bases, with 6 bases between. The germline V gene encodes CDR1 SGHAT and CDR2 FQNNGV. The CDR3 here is CASSLDRDYEQYF. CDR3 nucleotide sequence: TGTGCCAGCAGCTTAGACAGGGACTACGAGCAGTACTTC.

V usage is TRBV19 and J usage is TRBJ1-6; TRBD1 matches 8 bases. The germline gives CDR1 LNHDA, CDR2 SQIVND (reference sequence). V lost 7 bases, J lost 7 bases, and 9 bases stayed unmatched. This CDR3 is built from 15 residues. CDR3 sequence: CASTKPQGANSPLHF. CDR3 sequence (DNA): TGTGCCAGTACTAAACCCCAGGGGGCCAATTCACCCCTCCACTTT.

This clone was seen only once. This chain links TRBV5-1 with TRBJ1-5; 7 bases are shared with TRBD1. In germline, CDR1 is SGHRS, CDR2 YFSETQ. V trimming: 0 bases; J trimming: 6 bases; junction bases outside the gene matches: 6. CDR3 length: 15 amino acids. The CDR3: CASSLVAGGSQPQHF. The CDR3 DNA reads TGCGCCAGCAGCTTGGTGGCAGGGGGTAGTCAGCCCCAGCATTTT.

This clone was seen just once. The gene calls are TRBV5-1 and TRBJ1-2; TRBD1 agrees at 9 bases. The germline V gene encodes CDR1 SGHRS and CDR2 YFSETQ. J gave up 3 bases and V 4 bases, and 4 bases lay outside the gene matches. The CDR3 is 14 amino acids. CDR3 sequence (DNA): TGCGCCAGCAGCAGTACAGGGGGCGACTATGGCTACACCTTC. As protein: CASSSTGGDYGYTF.

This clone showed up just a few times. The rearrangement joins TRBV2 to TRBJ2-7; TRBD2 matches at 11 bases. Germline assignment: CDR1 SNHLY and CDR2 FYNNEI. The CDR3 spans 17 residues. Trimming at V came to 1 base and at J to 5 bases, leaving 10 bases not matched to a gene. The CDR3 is CASSEVRSSGGFNEQYF. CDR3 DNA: TGTGCCAGCAGTGAAGTTCGTTCTAGCGGGGGGTTCAACGAGCAGTACTTC.

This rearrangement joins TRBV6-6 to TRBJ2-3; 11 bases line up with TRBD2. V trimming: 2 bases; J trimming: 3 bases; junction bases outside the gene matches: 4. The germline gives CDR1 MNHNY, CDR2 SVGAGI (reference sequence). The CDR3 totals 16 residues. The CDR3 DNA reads TGTGCCAGCAGTTACGCTGCTAGCGGGGGGACAGATACGCAGTATTTT. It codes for CASSYAASGGTDTQYF.

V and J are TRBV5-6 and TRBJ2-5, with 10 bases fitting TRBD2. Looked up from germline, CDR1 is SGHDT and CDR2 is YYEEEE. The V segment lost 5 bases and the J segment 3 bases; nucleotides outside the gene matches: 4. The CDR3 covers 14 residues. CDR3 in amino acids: CASRTLAGEETQYF. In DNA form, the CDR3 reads TGTGCCAGCAGAACTCTAGCGGGGGAAGAGACCCAGTACTTC.

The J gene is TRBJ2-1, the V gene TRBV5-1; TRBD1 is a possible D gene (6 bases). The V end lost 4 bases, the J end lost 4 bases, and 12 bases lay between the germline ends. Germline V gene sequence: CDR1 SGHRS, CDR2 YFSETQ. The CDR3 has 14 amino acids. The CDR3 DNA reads TGCGCCAGCAGCGTCGGGACAACTTACAATGAGCAGTTCTTC. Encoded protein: CASSVGTTYNEQFF.

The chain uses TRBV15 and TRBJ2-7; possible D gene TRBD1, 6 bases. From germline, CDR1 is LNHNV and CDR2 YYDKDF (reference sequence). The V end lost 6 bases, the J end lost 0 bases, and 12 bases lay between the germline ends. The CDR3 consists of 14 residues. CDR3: CATSPDRYSYEQYF. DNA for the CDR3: TGTGCCACCAGTCCCGACAGGTACTCCTACGAGCAGTACTTC.

The CDR3 spells CASSQNLAGRADTQYF. In DNA, the CDR3 is TGTGCCAGCAGCCAAAATCTAGCGGGGCGCGCAGATACGCAGTATTTT. This sequence joins TRBV3-1 (or the pseudogene TRBV3-2) and TRBJ2-3, with TRBD2 matching 9 bases. CDR3 length: 16 amino acids. V trimming: 2 bases; J trimming: 4 bases; junction bases outside the gene matches: 7. Germline V gene lookup returns CDR1 LGHDT and CDR2 YNNKEL (reference sequence).

The CDR3 coding sequence is TGTGCCAGCAGCTTAGTGGCTAGCGTATTAAACAATGAGCAGTTCTTC. Residues: CASSLVASVLNNEQFF. The chain uses TRBV7-9 and TRBJ2-1; D is possibly TRBD2 (6 bases). The germline V gene has CDR1 SEHNR and CDR2 FQNEAQ (reference sequence). V gave up 1 base and J gave up 5 bases, with 15 bases separating them. This CDR3 comprises 16 residues. The full variable domain, its missing parts supplied by reference TRBV7-9 and TRBJ2-1, is DTGVSQNPRHKITKRGQNVTFRCDPISEHNRLYWYRQTLGQGPEFLTYFQNEAQLEKSRLLSDRFSAERPKGSFSTLEIQRTEQGDSAMYLCASSLVASVLNNEQFFGPGTRLTVL.

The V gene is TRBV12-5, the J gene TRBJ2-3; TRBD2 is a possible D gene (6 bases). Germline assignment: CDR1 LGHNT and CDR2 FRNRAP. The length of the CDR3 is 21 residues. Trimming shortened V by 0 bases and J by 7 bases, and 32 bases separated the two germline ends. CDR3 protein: CASGLVTSIGFGGRFLNTQYF. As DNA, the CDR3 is TGTGCTAGTGGTTTGGTAACTTCGATAGGATTTGGGGGGAGGTTTTTGAATACGCAGTATTTT.

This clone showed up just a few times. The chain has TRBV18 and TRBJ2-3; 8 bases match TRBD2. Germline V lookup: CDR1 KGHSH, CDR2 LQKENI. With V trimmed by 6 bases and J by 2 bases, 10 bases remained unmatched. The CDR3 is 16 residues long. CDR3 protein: CASSPKSGGLTDTQYF. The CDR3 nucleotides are TGTGCCAGCTCCCCCAAGAGCGGGGGCCTCACAGATACGCAGTATTTT.

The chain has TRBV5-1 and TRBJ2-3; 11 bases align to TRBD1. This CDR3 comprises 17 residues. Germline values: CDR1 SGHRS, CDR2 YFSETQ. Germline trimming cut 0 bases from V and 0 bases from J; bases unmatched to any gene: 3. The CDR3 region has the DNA TGCGCCAGCAGCTTGGCGGACAGGGGGCGAAGCACAGATACGCAGTATTTT. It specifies CASSLADRGRSTDTQYF.

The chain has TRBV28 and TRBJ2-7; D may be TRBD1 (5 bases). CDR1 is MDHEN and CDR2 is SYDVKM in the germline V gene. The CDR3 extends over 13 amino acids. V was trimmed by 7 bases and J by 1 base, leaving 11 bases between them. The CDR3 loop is CASNEGASYEQYF. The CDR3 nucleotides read TGTGCCAGCAATGAAGGGGCGTCCTACGAGCAGTACTTC.

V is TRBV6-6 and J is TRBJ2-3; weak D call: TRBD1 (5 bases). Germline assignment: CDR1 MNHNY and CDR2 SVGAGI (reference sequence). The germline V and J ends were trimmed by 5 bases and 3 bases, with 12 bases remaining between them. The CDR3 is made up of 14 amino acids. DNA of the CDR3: TGTGCCAGCAGTAGACAGCTAATTACAGATACGCAGTATTTT. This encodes CASSRQLITDTQYF.

The CDR3 DNA reads TGTGCCAGCAGTGCCCGGGACAGCCTAAACTATGGCTACACCTTC. It translates to CASSARDSLNYGYTF. The chain is built from TRBV2 and TRBJ1-2; 7 bases line up with TRBD1. After removal of 4 bases from V and 2 bases from J, the junction contained 7 bases not matched to a gene. The CDR3 spans 15 residues. Looked up from germline, CDR1 is SNHLY and CDR2 is FYNNEI.

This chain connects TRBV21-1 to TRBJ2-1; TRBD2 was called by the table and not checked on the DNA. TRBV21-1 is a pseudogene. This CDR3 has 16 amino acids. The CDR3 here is CASSPWELAAYNEQFF. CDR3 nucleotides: TGTGCCAGCAGCCCTTGGGAACTAGCGGCTTACAATGAGCAGTTCTTC.

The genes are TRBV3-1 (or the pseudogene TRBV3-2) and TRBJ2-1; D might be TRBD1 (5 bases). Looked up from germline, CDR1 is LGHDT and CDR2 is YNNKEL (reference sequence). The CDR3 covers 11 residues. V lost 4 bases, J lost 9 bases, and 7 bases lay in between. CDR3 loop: CASSLTGEQFF. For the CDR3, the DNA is TGTGCCAGCAGCCTCACAGGTGAGCAGTTCTTC.

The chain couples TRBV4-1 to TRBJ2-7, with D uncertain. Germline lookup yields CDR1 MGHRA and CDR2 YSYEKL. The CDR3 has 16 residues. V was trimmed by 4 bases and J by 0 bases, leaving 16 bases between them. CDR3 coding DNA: TGCGCCAGCAGCCCCGAGACCGTAGCCCCCTCCTACGAGCAGTACTTC. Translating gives CASSPETVAPSYEQYF.

The CDR3 nucleotides are TGCGCCAGCAGCTCCGGGGGGGCGGGCGAGCAGTACTTC. Protein sequence: CASSSGGAGEQYF. V and J are TRBV5-1 and TRBJ2-7; 8 bases align to TRBD2. The CDR3 covers 13 residues. V lost 3 bases and J lost 6; bases outside the gene matches: 5. Germline CDR1 and CDR2: SGHRS and YFSETQ.